These 25 T cell receptor beta chains were sequenced from one sample in a study of T cell responses to AZD1222 COVID-19 vaccine. The repertoire was sequenced with immunoSEQ multiplex PCR; TCRdb's copy has only in-frame clones and lacks some. The table lists several thousand clones, more than 75% of them singletons. Material: peripheral blood, obtained 28 days after the second AZD1222 dose. These receptors originate from an adult who received the AZD1222 COVID-19 vaccine.

The chain has TRBV6-1 and TRBJ1-1, with TRBD1 identical over 7 bases. V lost 4 bases to trimming and J lost 1 base; unmatched junction nucleotides: 9. The CDR3 spans 16 residues. Looked up from germline, CDR1 is MNHNS and CDR2 is SASEGT. CDR3 sequence (DNA): TGTGCCAGCAGTGGGGGGAACAGGGGATGGAACACTGAAGCTTTCTTT. Its translation: CASSGGNRGWNTEAFF.

This chain connects TRBV7-8 to TRBJ2-1; D remains unclear. Looked up from germline, CDR1 is SGHVS and CDR2 is FQNEAQ. The CDR3 is 15 amino acids. The V gene lost 0 bases and the J gene lost 8 bases, with 14 bases spanning the gap. CDR3 in amino acids: CASSLARNNRYEQFF. CDR3 in DNA: TGTGCCAGCAGCTTAGCGCGCAACAATCGGTATGAGCAGTTCTTC.

The chain employs TRBV4-3 and TRBJ2-3; 7 bases are a match to TRBD2. Germline V gene lookup returns CDR1 LGHNA and CDR2 YSLEER. Trimming removed 1 base from V and 2 bases from J; junction bases left unmatched: 12. There are 18 residues in the CDR3. CDR3: CASSQGPPSGTTTDTQYF. Here the CDR3 DNA reads TGCGCCAGCAGCCAAGGACCCCCCAGCGGGACCACCACAGATACGCAGTATTTT.

This clone was counted a few times. V is TRBV11-2 and J is TRBJ2-7, with D possibly being TRBD2 (7 bases). The CDR3 spans 16 residues. CDR1 is SGHAT, CDR2 FQNNGV, per germline. Trimming left V 5 bases short and J 0 bases short, with 17 bases between. The CDR3 spells CASSRLQGGGSYEQYF. In nucleotides, the CDR3 is TGTGCCAGCAGCCGGCTTCAAGGGGGGGGCTCCTACGAGCAGTACTTC.

The chain couples TRBV27 to TRBJ2-1; TRBD2 matches 13 bases. V lost 4 bases and J lost 7; bases outside the gene matches: 7. CDR3 size: 16 residues. Germline-derived CDR1 and CDR2 are MNHEY and SMNVEV (reference sequence). The CDR3 DNA is TGTGCCAGCAGTTGGGGCAGACTAGCGGGAGGAAATGAGCAGTTCTTC. The encoded protein is CASSWGRLAGGNEQFF.

The chain is built from TRBV7-9 and TRBJ2-7; 7 bases are a match to TRBD2. The germline gives CDR1 SEHNR, CDR2 FQNEAQ (reference sequence). Germline trimming cut 3 bases from V and 6 bases from J; bases unmatched to any gene: 11. The CDR3 is 15 amino acids. The CDR3 loop is CASSFGGRAFGEQYV. The CDR3 DNA reads as TGTGCCAGCAGCTTCGGAGGGAGGGCCTTCGGCGAGCAGTACGTC.

The chain has TRBV5-1 and TRBJ2-7; D is undetermined. This CDR3 comprises 16 residues. CDR1 is SGHRS and CDR2 is YFSETQ in the germline V gene. Trimming stripped 0 bases from V and 2 bases from J, with 15 bases between. Here the CDR3 DNA reads TGCGCCAGCAGCTTGGCGGCCGGCAGTTTGGCCTACGAGCAGTACTTC. Its protein product is CASSLAAGSLAYEQYF.

The chain uses TRBV11-3 and TRBJ2-1; TRBD2 agrees at 7 bases. There are 17 residues in the CDR3. The junction had 8 bases not matched to a gene; V was cut back by 1 base and J by 2 bases. Germline V gene sequence: CDR1 SGHNT, CDR2 YENEEA. The CDR3 DNA follows: TGTGCCAGCAGCTTAGGGGCGGGAGAAAGCCCCTACAATGAGCAGTTCTTC. Translation: CASSLGAGESPYNEQFF.

The table lists this clone with a count of one. The V gene is TRBV11-2, the J gene TRBJ1-6, with D hard to call. The CDR3 has 17 residues. V was clipped by 5 bases and J by 10 bases, with 24 bases between them. Per germline, CDR1 SGHAT and CDR2 FQNNGV. The chain's CDR3 is CASSPTFWGNIYSPLHF. In DNA, the CDR3 is TGTGCCAGCAGCCCAACCTTTTGGGGAAATATTTACTCACCCCTCCACTTT. The full variable domain, with the rest looked up from reference TRBV11-2 and TRBJ1-6, is EAGVAQSPRYKIIEKRQSVAFWCNPISGHATLYWYQQILGQGPKLLIQFQNNGVVDDSQLPKDRFSAERLKGVDSTLKIQPAKLEDSAVYLCASSPTFWGNIYSPLHFGNGTRLTVT.

This clone was seen just once. The CDR3 sequence is CASSFSSGRGAYEQYF. CDR3 sequence (DNA): TGTGCCAGCAGCTTCTCTAGCGGGAGGGGCGCCTACGAGCAGTACTTC. The chain carries TRBV7-2 and TRBJ2-7; TRBD2 agrees at 12 bases. CDR1 SGHTA and CDR2 FQGNSA come from the germline V gene. This CDR3 spans 16 amino acids. The J segment lost 2 bases and the V segment lost 3 bases, leaving 5 bases of the junction unmatched.

V and J are TRBV20-1 and TRBJ2-6; D may correspond to TRBD1 or TRBD2 (5 bases each). This CDR3 spans 14 amino acids. V was pared by 3 bases and J by 4 bases, with 10 bases between. Germline CDR1 and CDR2: DFQATT and SNEGSKA (reference sequence). CDR3 residues: CSASRGVGANVLTF. In nucleotides, the CDR3 is TGCAGTGCTAGTAGGGGAGTAGGGGCCAACGTCCTGACTTTC.

The gene calls are TRBV29-1 and TRBJ1-1, with D possibly TRBD1 on 6 matching bases. CDR1 SQVTM and CDR2 ANQGSEA come from the germline V gene. V lost 3 bases and J 0 bases, leaving 8 bases between the germline ends. The CDR3 consists of 13 residues. The CDR3, as DNA: TGCAGCGTTGACCAGGGGATGAACACTGAAGCTTTCTTT. Translation: CSVDQGMNTEAFF. Filled out from reference TRBV29-1 and TRBJ1-1, the complete variable domain reads SAVISQKPSRDICQRGTSLTIQCQVDSQVTMMFWYRQQPGQSLTLIATANQGSEATYESGFVIDKFPISRPNLTFSTLTVSNMSPEDSSIYLCSVDQGMNTEAFFGQGTRLTVV.

The V gene is TRBV30, the J gene TRBJ1-3; D is unclear. V was shortened by 5 bases and J by 0 bases, with 14 bases between the two germline ends. This CDR3 has 15 amino acids. Germline V lookup: CDR1 GTSNPN, CDR2 SVGIG (reference sequence). CDR3: CAWLTGAGSGNTIYF. CDR3 nucleotides: TGTGCCTGGTTGACTGGAGCGGGCTCTGGAAACACCATATATTTT.

The genes are TRBV6-1 and TRBJ1-2; 8 bases match TRBD1. After removal of 3 bases from V and 8 bases from J, the junction contained 5 bases not matched to a gene. Germline loops: CDR1 MNHNS, CDR2 SASEGT. The CDR3 spans 13 residues. CDR3 sequence (DNA): TGTGCCAGCAGTGACAGGGGGCAGGGCGGCTACACCTTC. This sequence encodes CASSDRGQGGYTF.

The chain recombines TRBV27 with TRBJ2-3, with D tentatively TRBD1 (5 bases). CDR1 is MNHEY and CDR2 is SMNVEV in the germline V gene (reference sequence). This CDR3 comprises 15 residues. The V gene lost 6 bases and the J gene lost 0 bases, with 13 bases spanning the gap. Here the CDR3 reads CASRSGFTSTDTQYF. The CDR3 DNA sequence: TGTGCCAGCAGGTCAGGGTTTACTAGCACAGATACGCAGTATTTT.

The chain couples TRBV19 to TRBJ2-1; D call uncertain. With 6 bases removed from V and 0 bases from J, the gap between germline ends came to 12 bases. CDR1 and CDR2 from the germline V gene are LNHDA and SQIVND (reference sequence). The CDR3 extends over 15 amino acids. This CDR3 reads CASRARLSSYNEQFF. CDR3 DNA: TGTGCCAGTAGGGCCCGACTGTCCTCCTACAATGAGCAGTTCTTC.

The rearrangement uses TRBV7-8 and TRBJ1-6; 11 nucleotides agree with TRBD1. With V trimmed by 4 bases and J by 8 bases, 4 bases remained unmatched. Germline CDR1 SGHVS, CDR2 FQNEAQ. CDR3 length: 15 amino acids. CDR3 in DNA: TGTGCCAGCAGCTCCCGGGACAGGGGGGATTCACCCCTCCACTTT. It translates to CASSSRDRGDSPLHF.

This clone appeared once. The rearrangement uses TRBV6-2 or TRBV6-3 and TRBJ1-3; no reliable D call. V was trimmed by 4 bases and J by 4 bases, leaving 11 bases between them. Germline assignment: CDR1 MNHEY and CDR2 SVGEGT. This CDR3 region has 14 residues. This CDR3 is CASSFGLLGNTIYF. Written as DNA, the CDR3 is TGTGCCAGCAGTTTCGGACTGCTCGGAAACACCATATATTTT.

V usage is TRBV5-1 and J usage is TRBJ2-7; 7 bases are shared with TRBD1. Germline V gene lookup returns CDR1 SGHRS and CDR2 YFSETQ. There are 13 residues in the CDR3. The V segment lost 4 bases and the J segment 2 bases; nucleotides outside the gene matches: 3. CDR3 in DNA: TGCGCCAGCAGCCAGGGACAGACCTACGAGCAGTACTTC. It specifies CASSQGQTYEQYF.

The chain links TRBV2 to TRBJ2-7; tentatively, D is TRBD1 (5 bases). CDR3 size: 14 residues. V was pared by 6 bases and J by 6 bases, with 18 bases between. The V gene's germline CDR1 is SNHLY and CDR2 FYNNEI. This CDR3 reads CASRKGFEAGEQYF. As DNA, the CDR3 is TGTGCCAGCAGAAAGGGGTTCGAGGCAGGCGAGCAGTACTTC.

The J gene is TRBJ2-7, the V gene TRBV6-6, with TRBD1 matching 7 bases. The trim removed 5 bases at V and 0 bases at J, leaving 4 bases unmatched. The germline V gene encodes CDR1 MNHNY and CDR2 SVGAGI (reference sequence). This CDR3 is built from 14 residues. The CDR3 here is CASSARDSSYEQYF. The DNA for the CDR3 is TGTGCCAGCAGTGCTCGGGACAGCTCCTACGAGCAGTACTTC.

The chain recombines TRBV3-1 (or the pseudogene TRBV3-2) with TRBJ1-2; 7 bases fit TRBD1. After removal of 4 bases from V and 4 bases from J, the junction contained 9 bases not matched to a gene. Germline loops: CDR1 LGHDT, CDR2 YNNKEL (reference sequence). There are 15 residues in the CDR3. CDR3 in amino acids: CASSRRQGGGYGYTF. The CDR3 DNA reads as TGTGCCAGCAGCCGCCGACAGGGAGGAGGCTATGGCTACACCTTC.

The rearrangement joins TRBV5-1 to TRBJ1-5, with a tentative D call TRBD1 (5 bases). V lost 4 bases and J lost 0, with 8 bases in between. Germline V gene lookup returns CDR1 SGHRS and CDR2 YFSETQ. CDR3 size: 14 residues. CDR3 in amino acids: CASSRGPSNQPQHF. CDR3 nucleotide sequence: TGCGCCAGCAGCAGGGGACCTAGCAATCAGCCCCAGCATTTT.

The chain recombines TRBV3-1 (or the pseudogene TRBV3-2) with TRBJ2-3, with 8 positions matching TRBD2. The CDR3 extends over 12 amino acids. CDR1 and CDR2 from the germline V gene are LGHDT and YNNKEL (reference sequence). The J segment lost 9 bases and the V segment lost 5 bases, leaving 4 bases of the junction unmatched. The CDR3 spells CASSDTGGTQYF. The CDR3 nucleotides are TGTGCCAGCAGCGACACGGGGGGGACGCAGTATTTT.

This chain uses TRBV6-6 with TRBJ2-7; D uncertain. Germline-derived CDR1 and CDR2 are MNHNY and SVGAGI (reference sequence). CDR3 size: 13 residues. V was trimmed by 5 bases and J by 1 base, leaving 9 bases between them. Written as DNA, the CDR3 is TGTGCCAGCAGTATCTCGGGTTCCTACGAGCAGTACTTC. It specifies CASSISGSYEQYF.